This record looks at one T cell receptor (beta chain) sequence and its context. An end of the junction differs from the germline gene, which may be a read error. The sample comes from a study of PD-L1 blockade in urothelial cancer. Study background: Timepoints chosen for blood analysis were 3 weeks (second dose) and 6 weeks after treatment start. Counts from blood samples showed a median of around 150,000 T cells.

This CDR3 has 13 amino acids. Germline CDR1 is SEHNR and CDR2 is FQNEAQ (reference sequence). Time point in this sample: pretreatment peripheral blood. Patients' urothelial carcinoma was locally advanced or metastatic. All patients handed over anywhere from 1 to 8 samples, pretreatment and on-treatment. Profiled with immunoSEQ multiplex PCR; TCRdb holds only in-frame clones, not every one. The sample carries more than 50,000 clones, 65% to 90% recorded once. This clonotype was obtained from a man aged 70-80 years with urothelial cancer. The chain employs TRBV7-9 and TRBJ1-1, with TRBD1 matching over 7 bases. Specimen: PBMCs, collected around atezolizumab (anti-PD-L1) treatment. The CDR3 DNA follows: TGTGCCAGCAGCCCTGGATGGACAGGCCAGATTATCTTT. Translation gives CASSPGWTGQIIF.